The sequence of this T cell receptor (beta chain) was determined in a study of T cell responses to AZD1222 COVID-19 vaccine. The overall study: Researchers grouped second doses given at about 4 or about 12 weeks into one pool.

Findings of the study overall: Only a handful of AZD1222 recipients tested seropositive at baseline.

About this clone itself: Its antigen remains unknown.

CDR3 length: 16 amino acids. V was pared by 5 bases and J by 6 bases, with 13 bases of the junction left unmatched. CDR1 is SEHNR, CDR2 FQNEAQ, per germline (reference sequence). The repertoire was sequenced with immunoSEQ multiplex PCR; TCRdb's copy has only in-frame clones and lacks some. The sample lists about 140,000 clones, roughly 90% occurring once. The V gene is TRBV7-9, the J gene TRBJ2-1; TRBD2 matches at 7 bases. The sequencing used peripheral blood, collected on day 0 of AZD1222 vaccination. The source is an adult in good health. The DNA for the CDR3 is TGTGCCAGCAGCCCCAGGAGTGGGCGGGGGAGCAATGAGCAGTTCTTC. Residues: CASSPRSGRGSNEQFF. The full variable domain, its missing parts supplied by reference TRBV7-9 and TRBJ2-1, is DTGVSQNPRHKITKRGQNVTFRCDPISEHNRLYWYRQTLGQGPEFLTYFQNEAQLEKSRLLSDRFSAERPKGSFSTLEIQRTEQGDSAMYLCASSPRSGRGSNEQFFGPGTRLTVL.